The clone carrying this T cell receptor (beta chain) is medium-sized by share. Other DNA sequences from this sample encode an identical CDR3 as well. V shed 3 bases, J shed 7 bases, and the junction held 8 bases outside the gene matches. Germline loops: CDR1 SNHLY, CDR2 FYNNEI. This CDR3 is 15 amino acids long. Assay used: immunoSEQ multiplex PCR; TCRdb lists only in-frame clones, some missing. This sample yields approximately 64,000 clones, of which roughly 90% are seen a single time; under 3.5% belongs to the top ten. This sample is drawn from a study of OX40 agonist ivuxolimab in advanced cancers. Study information: Anti-PD-1, anti-PD-L1 or anti-CTLA-4 therapy given earlier was allowed, and approximately 40% had some. Among those treated, three patients had partial responses, one with hepatocellular carcinoma and two with cutaneous melanoma.

The chain couples TRBV2 to TRBJ1-4, with TRBD1 matching over 7 bases. Sequencing used CD4+ or CD8+ T cells sorted from blood, obtained in a trial of the OX40 agonist ivuxolimab. This sequence was found in an adult with an advanced solid tumor such as melanoma, head and neck, liver or kidney cancer. This chain's CDR3 is CASSDRRAGGEKLFF. The CDR3 DNA is TGTGCCAGCAGTGATAGGCGGGCAGGGGGTGAAAAACTGTTTTTT.